This TCR beta chain was captured in a study of shared clonotypes between healthy human individuals. Germline assignment: CDR1 MDHEN and CDR2 SYDVKM. CDR3 size: 16 residues. After removal of 6 bases from V and 5 bases from J, the junction contained 13 bases not matched to a gene. The assay was immunoSEQ multiplex PCR, and TCRdb's table has in-frame clones only and misses some. The sample includes 2,500,000 or so clones, more than 80% of them seen just once. The receptor was isolated from a man aged 18-30 years in good health. The rearrangement links TRBV28 to TRBJ1-2; TRBD1 agrees at 9 bases. Material for sequencing was naive CD4+ T cells sorted from blood. The subset denotes: CD45RA+ positively selected. As DNA, the CDR3 is TGTGCCAGCAGCCCAACCCGACAGGGGGGGAAATATGGCTACACCTTC. Amino acids: CASSPTRQGGKYGYTF.